This T cell receptor (beta chain) was retrieved from a study of cytomegalovirus exposure and HLA in healthy donors. Broader study findings: Confirmation was obtained in vitro that a few CMV-associated chains are specific for CMV antigens.

Generated by immunoSEQ multiplex PCR, the TCRdb table keeps only in-frame clones and is missing some. The sample records some 180,000 clones, about three quarters being singletons. Comments on this clone: Antigen unknown.

Sequencing was performed on PBMCs. The receptor's source is a woman aged 25-40 years in good health and CMV-seronegative.

CDR3: CASSEVVVGGEETQYF. The CDR3 DNA sequence: TGTGCCAGCAGTGAAGTCGTTGTAGGGGGGGAAGAGACCCAGTACTTC. The V call is TRBV2, the J call TRBJ2-5, with D tentatively TRBD2 (7 bases). Germline V gene sequence: CDR1 SNHLY, CDR2 FYNNEI. The CDR3 covers 16 residues. V shed 1 base and J shed 3 bases, with 15 bases lying between them.